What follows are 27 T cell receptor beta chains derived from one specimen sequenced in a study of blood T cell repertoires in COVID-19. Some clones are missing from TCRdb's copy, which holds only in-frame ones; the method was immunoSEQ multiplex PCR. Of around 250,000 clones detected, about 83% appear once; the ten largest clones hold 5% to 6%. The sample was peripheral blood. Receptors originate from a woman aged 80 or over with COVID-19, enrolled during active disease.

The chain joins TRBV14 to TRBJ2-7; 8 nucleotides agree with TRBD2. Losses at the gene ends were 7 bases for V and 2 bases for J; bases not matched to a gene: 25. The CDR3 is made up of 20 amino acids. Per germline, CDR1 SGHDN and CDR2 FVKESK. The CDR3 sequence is CASTPGTPGTRVGGTYEQYF. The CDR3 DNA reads TGTGCCAGCACCCCAGGGACCCCTGGGACTAGAGTCGGTGGAACCTACGAGCAGTACTTC.

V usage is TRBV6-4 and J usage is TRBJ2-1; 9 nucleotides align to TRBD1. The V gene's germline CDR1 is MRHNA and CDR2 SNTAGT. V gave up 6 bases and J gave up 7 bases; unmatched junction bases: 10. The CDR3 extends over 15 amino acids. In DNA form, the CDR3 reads TGTGCCAGCAGCATACAGGGGGCCCATGGGAATGAGCAGTTCTTC. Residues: CASSIQGAHGNEQFF.

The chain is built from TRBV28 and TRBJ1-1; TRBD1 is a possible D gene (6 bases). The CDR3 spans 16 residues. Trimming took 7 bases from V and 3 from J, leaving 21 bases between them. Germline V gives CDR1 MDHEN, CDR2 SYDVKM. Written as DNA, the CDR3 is TGTGCCAGCACCAATCCTGCGGGGGCTAGGCACACTGAAGCTTTCTTT. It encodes CASTNPAGARHTEAFF.

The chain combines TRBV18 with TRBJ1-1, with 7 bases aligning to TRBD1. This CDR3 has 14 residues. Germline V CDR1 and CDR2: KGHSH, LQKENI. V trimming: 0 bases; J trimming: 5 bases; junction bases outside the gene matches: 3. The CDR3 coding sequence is TGTGCCAGCTCACCACCGGCAGGGGGAACTGAAGCTTTCTTT. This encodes CASSPPAGGTEAFF.

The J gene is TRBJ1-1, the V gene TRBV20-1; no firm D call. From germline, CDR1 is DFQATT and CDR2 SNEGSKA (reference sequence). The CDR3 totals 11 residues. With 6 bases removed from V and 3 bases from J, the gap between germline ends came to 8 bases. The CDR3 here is CSACRDTEAFF. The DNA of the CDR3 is TGCAGTGCATGTCGTGACACTGAAGCTTTCTTT.

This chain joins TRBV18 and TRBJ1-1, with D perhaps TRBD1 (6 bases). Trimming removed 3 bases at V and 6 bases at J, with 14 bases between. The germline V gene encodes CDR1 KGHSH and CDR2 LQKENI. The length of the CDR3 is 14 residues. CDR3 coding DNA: TGTGCCAGCTCACCCCAGAGGGGACAAGCTGAAGCTTTCTTT. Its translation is CASSPQRGQAEAFF.

CDR3 in amino acids: CASSHPTSGRAYEQYF. The CDR3, as DNA: TGCGCCAGCAGCCACCCGACTAGCGGGCGCGCCTACGAGCAGTACTTC. The chain is built from TRBV4-1 and TRBJ2-7; 10 bases map to TRBD2. Germline lookup yields CDR1 MGHRA and CDR2 YSYEKL. After removal of 3 bases from V and 2 bases from J, the junction contained 7 bases not matched to a gene. The CDR3 totals 16 residues.

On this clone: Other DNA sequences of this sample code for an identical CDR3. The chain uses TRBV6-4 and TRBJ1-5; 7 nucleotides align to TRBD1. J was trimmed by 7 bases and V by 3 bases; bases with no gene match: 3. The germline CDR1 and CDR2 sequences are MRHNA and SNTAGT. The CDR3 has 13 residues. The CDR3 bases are TGTGCCAGCAGTGAAAGCAGGGGGCAGCCCCAGCATTTT. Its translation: CASSESRGQPQHF.

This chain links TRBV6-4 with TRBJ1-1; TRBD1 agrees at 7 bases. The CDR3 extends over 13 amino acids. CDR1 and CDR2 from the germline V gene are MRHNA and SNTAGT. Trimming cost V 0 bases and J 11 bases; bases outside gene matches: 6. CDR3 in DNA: TGTGCCAGCAGTGACTCGATGGGACAGAGGGCTTTCTTT. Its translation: CASSDSMGQRAFF.

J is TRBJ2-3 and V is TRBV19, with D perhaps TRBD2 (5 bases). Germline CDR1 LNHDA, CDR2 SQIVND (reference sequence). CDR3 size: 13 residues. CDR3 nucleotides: TGTGCTGCGGGCCCTGGGTTCACAGATACGCAGTATTTT. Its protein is CAAGPGFTDTQYF.

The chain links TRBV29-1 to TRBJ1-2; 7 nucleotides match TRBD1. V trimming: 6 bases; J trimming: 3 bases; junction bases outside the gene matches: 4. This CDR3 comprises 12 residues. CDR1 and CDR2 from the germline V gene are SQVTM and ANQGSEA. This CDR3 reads CSVNRGDYGYTF. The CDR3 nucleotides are TGCAGCGTCAACAGGGGTGACTATGGCTACACCTTC.

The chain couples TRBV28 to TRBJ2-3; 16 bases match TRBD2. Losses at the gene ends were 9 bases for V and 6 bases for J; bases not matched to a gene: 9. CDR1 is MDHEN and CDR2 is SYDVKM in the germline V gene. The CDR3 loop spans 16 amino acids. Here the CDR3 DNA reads TGTGCCAGTTCTCCGGGACTAGCGGGGGGGCGGGATACGCAGTATTTT. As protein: CASSPGLAGGRDTQYF.

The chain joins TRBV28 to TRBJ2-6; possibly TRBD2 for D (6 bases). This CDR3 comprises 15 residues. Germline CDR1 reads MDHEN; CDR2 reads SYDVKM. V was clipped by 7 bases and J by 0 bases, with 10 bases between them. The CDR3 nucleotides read TGTGCCAGCAACCGGGGGTACTCTGGGGCCAACGTCCTGACTTTC. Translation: CASNRGYSGANVLTF.

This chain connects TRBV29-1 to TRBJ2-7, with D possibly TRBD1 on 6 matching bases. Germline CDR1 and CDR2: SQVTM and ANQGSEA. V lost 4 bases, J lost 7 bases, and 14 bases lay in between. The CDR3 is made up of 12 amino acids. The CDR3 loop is CSVVRGSREQYF. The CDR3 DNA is TGCAGCGTTGTGAGGGGGTCTCGGGAGCAGTACTTC.

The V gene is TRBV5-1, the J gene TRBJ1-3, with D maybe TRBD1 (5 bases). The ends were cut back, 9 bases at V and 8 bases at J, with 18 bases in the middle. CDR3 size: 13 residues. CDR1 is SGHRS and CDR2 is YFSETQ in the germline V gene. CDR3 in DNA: TGCGCCACCCGGGCGGGGCCGACGGACACCATATATTTT. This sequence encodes CATRAGPTDTIYF.

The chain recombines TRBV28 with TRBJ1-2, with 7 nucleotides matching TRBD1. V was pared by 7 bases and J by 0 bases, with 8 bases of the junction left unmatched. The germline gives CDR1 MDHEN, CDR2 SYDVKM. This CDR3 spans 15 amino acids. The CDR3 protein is CASIPLGQSNYGYTF. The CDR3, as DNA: TGTGCCAGCATACCCCTGGGACAGTCTAACTATGGCTACACCTTC.

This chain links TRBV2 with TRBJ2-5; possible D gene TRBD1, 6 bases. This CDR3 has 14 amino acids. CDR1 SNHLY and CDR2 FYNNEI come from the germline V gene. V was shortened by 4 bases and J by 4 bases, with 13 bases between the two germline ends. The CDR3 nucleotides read TGTGCCAGCAGTGCCAACGACAGGCGAGAGACCCAGTACTTC. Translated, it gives CASSANDRRETQYF.

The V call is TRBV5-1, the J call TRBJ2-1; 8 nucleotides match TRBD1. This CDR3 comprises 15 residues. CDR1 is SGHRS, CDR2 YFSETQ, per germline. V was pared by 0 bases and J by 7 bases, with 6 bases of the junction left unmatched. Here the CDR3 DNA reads TGCGCCAGCAGCTTGGGACAGGGGCGAGTAAATGAGCAGTTCTTC. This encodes CASSLGQGRVNEQFF.

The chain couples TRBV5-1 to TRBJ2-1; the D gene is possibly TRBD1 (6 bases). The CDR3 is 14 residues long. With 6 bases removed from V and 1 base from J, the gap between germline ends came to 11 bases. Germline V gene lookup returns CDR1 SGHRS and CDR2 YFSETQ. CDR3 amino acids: CASKDSLSYNEQFF. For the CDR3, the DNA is TGCGCCAGCAAGGACAGTTTATCCTACAATGAGCAGTTCTTC. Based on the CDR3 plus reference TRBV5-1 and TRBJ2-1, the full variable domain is KAGVTQTPRYLIKTRGQQVTLSCSPISGHRSVSWYQQTPGQGLQFLFEYFSETQRNKGNFPGRFSGRQFSNSRSEMNVSTLELGDSALYLCASKDSLSYNEQFFGPGTRLTVL.

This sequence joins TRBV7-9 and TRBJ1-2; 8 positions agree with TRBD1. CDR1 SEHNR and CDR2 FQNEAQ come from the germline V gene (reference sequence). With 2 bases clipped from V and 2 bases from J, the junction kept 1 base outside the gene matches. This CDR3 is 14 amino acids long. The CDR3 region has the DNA TGTGCCAGCAGCTTAAGACAGGGGAACTATGGCTACACCTTC. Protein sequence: CASSLRQGNYGYTF. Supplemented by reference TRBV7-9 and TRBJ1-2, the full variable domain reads DTGVSQNPRHKITKRGQNVTFRCDPISEHNRLYWYRQTLGQGPEFLTYFQNEAQLEKSRLLSDRFSAERPKGSFSTLEIQRTEQGDSAMYLCASSLRQGNYGYTFGSGTRLTVV.

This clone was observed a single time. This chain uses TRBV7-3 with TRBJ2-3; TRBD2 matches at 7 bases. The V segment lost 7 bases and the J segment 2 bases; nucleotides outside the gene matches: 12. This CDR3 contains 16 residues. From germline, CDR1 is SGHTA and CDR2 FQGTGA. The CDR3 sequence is CASKKTVAGNTDTQYF. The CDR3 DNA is TGTGCCAGCAAAAAAACGGTAGCGGGCAACACAGATACGCAGTATTTT. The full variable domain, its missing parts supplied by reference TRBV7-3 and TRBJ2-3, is GAGVSQTPSNKVTEKGKYVELRCDPISGHTALYWYRQSLGQGPEFLIYFQGTGAADDSGLPNDRFFAVRPEGSVSTLKIQRTERGDSAVYLCASKKTVAGNTDTQYFGPGTRLTVL.

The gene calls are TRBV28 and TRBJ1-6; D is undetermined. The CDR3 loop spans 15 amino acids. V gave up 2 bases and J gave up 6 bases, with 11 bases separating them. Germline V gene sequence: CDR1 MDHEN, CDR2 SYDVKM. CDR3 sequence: CASSLPRNLNSPLHF. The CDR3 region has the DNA TGTGCCAGCAGTTTACCCAGAAACCTTAATTCACCCCTCCACTTT.

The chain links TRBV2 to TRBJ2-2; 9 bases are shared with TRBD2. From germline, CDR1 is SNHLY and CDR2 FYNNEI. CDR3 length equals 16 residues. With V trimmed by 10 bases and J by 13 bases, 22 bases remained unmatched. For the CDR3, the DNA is TGTGCCACCACCAAGGGAGGAAGCGGGGGGACGTCGGGGCTGTTTTTT. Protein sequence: CATTKGGSGGTSGLFF.

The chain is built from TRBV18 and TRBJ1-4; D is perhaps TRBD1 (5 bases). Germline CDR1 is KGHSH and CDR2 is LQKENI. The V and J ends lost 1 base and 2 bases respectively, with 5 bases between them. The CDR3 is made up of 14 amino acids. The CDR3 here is CASSPQGTNEKLFF. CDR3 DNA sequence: TGTGCCAGCTCACCACAGGGGACTAATGAAAAACTGTTTTTT.

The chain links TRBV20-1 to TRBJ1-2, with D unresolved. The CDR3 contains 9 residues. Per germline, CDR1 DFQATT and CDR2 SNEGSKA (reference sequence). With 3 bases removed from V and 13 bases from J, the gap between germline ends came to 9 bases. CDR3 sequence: CSASPRGTF. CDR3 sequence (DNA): TGCAGTGCTAGTCCCCGCGGCACCTTC.

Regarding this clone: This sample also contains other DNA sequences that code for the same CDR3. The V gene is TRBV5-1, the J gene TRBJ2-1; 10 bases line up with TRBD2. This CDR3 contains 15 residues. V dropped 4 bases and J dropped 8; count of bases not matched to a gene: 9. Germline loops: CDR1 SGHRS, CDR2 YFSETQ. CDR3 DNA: TGCGCCAGCAGCCCGACCAGCGGGGGGGCTGATGAGCAGTTCTTC. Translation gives CASSPTSGGADEQFF.

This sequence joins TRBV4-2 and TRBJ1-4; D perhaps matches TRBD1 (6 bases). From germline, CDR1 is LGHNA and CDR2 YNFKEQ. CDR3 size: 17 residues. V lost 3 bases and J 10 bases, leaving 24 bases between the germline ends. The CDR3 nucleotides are TGTGCCAGCAGCCAGCCATTTCCCGGGACAATGTCTGGAAAACTGTTTTTT. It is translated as CASSQPFPGTMSGKLFF.